The subject of this entry is one T cell receptor (beta chain). No antigen is known for it. A mixed TRB-A/B primer pool amplified rearranged TRB by multiplex touch-down PCR. TCRdb independently ran MiXCR on the multiplex PCR reads; one entry per CDR3 protein. The profile covers around 7,000 distinct CDR3 sequences, with 40% appearing a single time and under 15% taken by the ten largest. The data were obtained in a study of T cell repertoires in aging, cancer and after chemotherapy. Study-wide context: Donors were grouped into six age bands spanning 30 or younger through 70 or older. Repeat sampling of healthy donors over several months to years showed clear clonal overlap.

From germline, CDR1 is MNHEY and CDR2 SVGAGI. The CDR3 is 15 amino acids. Trimming removed 0 bases at V and 2 bases at J, with 11 bases between. Study-wide points: Median generation probability rose over the chemotherapy interval in each cancer cohort, suggesting rebound thymic output. In cancer patients, declining TCR diversity with age involved lost richness and lost evenness.

The template was genomic DNA from peripheral blood, not RNA. The sequenced sample consisted of blood. The chain combines TRBV6-5 with TRBJ2-7, with D possibly being TRBD2 (5 bases). This clonotype originated in a human donor in good health. The CDR3 nucleotides read TGTGCCAGCAGTTACTCCGAGGGTATCACCTACGAGCAGTACTTC. Translating gives CASSYSEGITYEQYF.